This T cell receptor (beta chain) was profiled in a study of identical twins. Study results and limitations: Models came in too low on out-of-frame TCR alpha sharing in monozygotic twins. Out-of-frame beta chain sequences displayed weaker excess sharing between twins.

CDR3 size: 15 residues. CDR1 is SGHAT and CDR2 is FQNNGV in the germline V gene. V gave up 5 bases and J gave up 3 bases, with 16 bases separating them. It was template switching that added a universal primer site, and there were unique molecular identifiers on the cDNA. TCRdb reanalysed the 5' RACE reads using MiXCR and keeps one entry per CDR3 protein. Among about 340,000 distinct CDR3 sequences, approximately 13% were seen once, and the ten largest hold more than 6%. As regards this clonotype: The antigen remains unidentified.

The same sample was also studied in work on yellow fever vaccine responses in identical twins.

This receptor was obtained from a woman under 30 in good health. The sequenced material came from CD8+ T cells sorted from blood. This chain connects TRBV11-2 to TRBJ2-5; tentatively, D is TRBD2 (5 bases). CDR3 sequence: CASSTPRGVEETQYF. As DNA, the CDR3 is TGTGCCAGCAGCACCCCCCGGGGAGTCGAAGAGACCCAGTACTTC.